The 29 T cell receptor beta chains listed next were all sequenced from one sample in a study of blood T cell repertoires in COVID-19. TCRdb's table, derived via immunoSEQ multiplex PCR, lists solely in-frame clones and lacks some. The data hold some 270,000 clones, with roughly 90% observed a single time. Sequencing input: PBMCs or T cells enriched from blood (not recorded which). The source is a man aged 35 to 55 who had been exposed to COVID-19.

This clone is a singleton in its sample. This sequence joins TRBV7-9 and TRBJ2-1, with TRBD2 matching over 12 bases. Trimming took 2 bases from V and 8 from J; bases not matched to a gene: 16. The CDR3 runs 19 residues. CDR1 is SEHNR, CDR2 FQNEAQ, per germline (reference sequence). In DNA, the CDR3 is TGTGCCAGCAGCTTAAGTAATCTAGCGGGGGGGAGAAGGACTCATGAGCAGTTCTTC. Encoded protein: CASSLSNLAGGRRTHEQFF.

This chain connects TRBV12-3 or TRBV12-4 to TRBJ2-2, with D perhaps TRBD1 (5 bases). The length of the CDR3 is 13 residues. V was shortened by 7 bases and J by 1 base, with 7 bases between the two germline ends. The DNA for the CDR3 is TGTGCCAGCATGACAGTGAACACCGGGGAGCTGTTTTTT. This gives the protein CASMTVNTGELFF.

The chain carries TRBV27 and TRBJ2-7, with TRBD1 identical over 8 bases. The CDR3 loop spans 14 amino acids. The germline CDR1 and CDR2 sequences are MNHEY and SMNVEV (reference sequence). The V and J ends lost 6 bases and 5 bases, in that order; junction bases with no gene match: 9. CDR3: CASRRRQGRNEQYF. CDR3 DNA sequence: TGTGCCAGCAGGCGTCGACAGGGGAGGAACGAGCAGTACTTC.

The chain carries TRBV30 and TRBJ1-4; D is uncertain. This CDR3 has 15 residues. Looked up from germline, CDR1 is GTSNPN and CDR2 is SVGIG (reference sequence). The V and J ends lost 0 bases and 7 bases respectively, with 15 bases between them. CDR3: CAWSVMRLEGEKLFF. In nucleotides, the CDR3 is TGTGCCTGGAGTGTAATGCGCCTAGAGGGTGAAAAACTGTTTTTT.

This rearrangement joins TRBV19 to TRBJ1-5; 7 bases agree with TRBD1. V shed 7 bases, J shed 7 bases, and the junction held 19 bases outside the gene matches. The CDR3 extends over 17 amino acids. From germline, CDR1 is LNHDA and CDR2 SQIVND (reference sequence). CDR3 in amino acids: CASTTTQTGISDQPQHF. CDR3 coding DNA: TGTGCCAGTACTACAACCCAGACAGGGATTTCAGACCAGCCCCAGCATTTT.

CDR3 in amino acids: CASSLEGVRSRQYF. CDR3 nucleotide sequence: TGTGCCAGCAGCTTAGAAGGTGTCAGGTCAAGGCAGTACTTC. The chain links TRBV11-2 to TRBJ2-7; D gene unclear. There are 14 residues in the CDR3. V lost 0 bases and J lost 9, with 15 bases in between. Germline values: CDR1 SGHAT, CDR2 FQNNGV.

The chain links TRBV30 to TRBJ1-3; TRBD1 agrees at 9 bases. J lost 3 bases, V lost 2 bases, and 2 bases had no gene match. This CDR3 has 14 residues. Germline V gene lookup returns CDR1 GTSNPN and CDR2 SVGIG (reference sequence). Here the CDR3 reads CAWSTGGLGNTIYF. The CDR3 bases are TGTGCCTGGAGTACAGGGGGCCTTGGAAACACCATATATTTT.

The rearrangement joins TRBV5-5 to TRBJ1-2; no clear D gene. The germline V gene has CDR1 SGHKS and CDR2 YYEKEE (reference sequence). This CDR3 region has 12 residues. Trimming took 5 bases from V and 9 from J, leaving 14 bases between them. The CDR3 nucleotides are TGTGCCAGCAGTCCCCCCCTCGCGAGCTACACCTTC. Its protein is CASSPPLASYTF.

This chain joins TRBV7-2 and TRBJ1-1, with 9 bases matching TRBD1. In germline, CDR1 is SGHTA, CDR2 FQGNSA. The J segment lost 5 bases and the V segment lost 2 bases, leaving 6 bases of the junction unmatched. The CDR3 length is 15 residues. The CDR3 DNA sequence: TGTGCCAGCAGCTTATGGGACAGGGTAGGGACTGAAGCTTTCTTT. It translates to CASSLWDRVGTEAFF.

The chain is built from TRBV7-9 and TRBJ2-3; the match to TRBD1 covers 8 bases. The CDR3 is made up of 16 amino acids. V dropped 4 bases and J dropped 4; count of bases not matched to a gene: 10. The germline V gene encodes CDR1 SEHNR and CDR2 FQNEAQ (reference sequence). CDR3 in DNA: TGTGCCAGCAGCTCCCCCGACAGGGGTGGTCCAGATACGCAGTATTTT. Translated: CASSSPDRGGPDTQYF.

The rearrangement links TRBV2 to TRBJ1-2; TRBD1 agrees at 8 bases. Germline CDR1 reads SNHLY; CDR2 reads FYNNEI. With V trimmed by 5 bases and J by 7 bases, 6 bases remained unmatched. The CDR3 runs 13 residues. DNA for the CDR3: TGTGCCAGCAGTACTCAGGGGGCGGGTGGCTACACCTTC. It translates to CASSTQGAGGYTF.

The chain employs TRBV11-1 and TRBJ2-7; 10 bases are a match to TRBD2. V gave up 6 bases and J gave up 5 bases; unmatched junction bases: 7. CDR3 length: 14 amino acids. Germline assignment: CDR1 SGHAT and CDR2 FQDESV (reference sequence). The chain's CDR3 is CASRFNSGRHEQYF. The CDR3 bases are TGTGCCAGCAGGTTCAATAGCGGGAGGCACGAGCAGTACTTC.

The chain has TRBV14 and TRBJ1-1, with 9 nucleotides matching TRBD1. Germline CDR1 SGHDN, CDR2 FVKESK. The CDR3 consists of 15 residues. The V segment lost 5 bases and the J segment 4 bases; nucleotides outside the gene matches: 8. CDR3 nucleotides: TGTGCCAGCAGCAAAACCGGGACAGGGAGCACTGAAGCTTTCTTT. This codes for CASSKTGTGSTEAFF.

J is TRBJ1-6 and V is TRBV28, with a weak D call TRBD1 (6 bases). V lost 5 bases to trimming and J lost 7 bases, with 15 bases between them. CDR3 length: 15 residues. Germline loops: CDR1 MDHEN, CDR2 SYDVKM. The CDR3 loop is CASSILTGRNSPLHF. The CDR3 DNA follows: TGTGCCAGCAGTATTCTGACAGGAAGGAATTCACCCCTCCACTTT.

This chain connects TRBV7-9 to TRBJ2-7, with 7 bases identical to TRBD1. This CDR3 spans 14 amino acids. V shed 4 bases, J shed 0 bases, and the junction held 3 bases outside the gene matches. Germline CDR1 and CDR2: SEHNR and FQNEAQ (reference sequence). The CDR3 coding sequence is TGTGCCAGCAGCTCCGGGGACAGCTCCTACGAGCAGTACTTC. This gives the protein CASSSGDSSYEQYF.

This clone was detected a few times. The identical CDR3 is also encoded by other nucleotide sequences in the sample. This CDR3 reads CASKPGQGNEKLFF. The CDR3 DNA is TGTGCCAGCAAACCGGGACAGGGGAATGAAAAACTGTTTTTT. V is TRBV6-5 and J is TRBJ1-4, with 10 bases matching TRBD1. The CDR3 contains 14 residues. The V gene end was trimmed by 7 bases and the J gene end by 5 bases; junction bases not matched to a gene: 4. Germline values: CDR1 MNHEY, CDR2 SVGAGI.

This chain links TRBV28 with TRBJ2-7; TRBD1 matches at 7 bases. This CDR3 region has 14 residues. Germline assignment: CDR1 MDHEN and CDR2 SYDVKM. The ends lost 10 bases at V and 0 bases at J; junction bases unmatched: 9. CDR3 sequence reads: CAKYGTVASYEQYF. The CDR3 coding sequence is TGTGCCAAATATGGGACAGTAGCCTCCTACGAGCAGTACTTC.

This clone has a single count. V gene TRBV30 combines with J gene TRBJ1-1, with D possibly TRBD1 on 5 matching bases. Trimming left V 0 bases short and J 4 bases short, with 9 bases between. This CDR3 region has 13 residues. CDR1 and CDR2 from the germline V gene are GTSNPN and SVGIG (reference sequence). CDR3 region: CAWSVGRVTEAFF. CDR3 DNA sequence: TGTGCCTGGAGTGTAGGCAGGGTCACTGAAGCTTTCTTT.

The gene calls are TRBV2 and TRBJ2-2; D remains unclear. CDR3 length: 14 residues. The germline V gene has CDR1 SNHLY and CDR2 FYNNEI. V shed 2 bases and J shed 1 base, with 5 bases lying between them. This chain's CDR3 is CASSERENTGELFF. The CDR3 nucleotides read TGTGCCAGCAGTGAACGAGAGAACACCGGGGAGCTGTTTTTT.

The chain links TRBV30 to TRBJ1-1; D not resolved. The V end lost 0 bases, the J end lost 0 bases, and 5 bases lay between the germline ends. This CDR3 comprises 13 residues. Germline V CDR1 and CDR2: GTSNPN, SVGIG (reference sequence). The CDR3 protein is CAWSVLLNTEAFF. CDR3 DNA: TGTGCCTGGAGTGTACTCCTGAACACTGAAGCTTTCTTT. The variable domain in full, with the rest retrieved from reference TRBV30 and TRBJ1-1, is SQTIHQWPATLVQPVGSPLSLECTVEGTSNPNLYWYRQAAGRGLQLLFYSVGIGQISSEVPQNLSASRPQDRQFILSSKKLLLSDSGFYLCAWSVLLNTEAFFGQGTRLTVV.

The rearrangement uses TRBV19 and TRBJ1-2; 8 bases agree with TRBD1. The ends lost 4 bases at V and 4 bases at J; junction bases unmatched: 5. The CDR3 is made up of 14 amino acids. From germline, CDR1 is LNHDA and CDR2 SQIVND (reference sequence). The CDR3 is CASSNQGAVYGYTF. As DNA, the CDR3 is TGTGCCAGTAGTAACCAGGGGGCGGTCTATGGCTACACCTTC.

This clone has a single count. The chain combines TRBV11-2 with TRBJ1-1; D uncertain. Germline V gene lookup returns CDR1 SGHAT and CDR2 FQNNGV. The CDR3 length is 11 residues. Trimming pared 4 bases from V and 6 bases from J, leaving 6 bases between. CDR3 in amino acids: CASSSSPEAFF. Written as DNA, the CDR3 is TGTGCCAGCAGCTCGTCCCCTGAAGCTTTCTTT.

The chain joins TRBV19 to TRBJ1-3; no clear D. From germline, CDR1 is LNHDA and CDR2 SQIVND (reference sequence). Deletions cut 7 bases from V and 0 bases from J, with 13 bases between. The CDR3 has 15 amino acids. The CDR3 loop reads CASISPGSSGNTIYF. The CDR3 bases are TGTGCCAGTATTAGTCCGGGGAGCTCTGGAAACACCATATATTTT.

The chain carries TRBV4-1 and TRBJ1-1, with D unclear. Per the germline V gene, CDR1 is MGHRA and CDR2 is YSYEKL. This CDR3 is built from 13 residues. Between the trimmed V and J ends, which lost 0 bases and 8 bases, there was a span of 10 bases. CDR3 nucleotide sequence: TGCGCCAGCAGCCAAGACCTTAATTTAGAAGCTTTCTTT. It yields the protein CASSQDLNLEAFF.

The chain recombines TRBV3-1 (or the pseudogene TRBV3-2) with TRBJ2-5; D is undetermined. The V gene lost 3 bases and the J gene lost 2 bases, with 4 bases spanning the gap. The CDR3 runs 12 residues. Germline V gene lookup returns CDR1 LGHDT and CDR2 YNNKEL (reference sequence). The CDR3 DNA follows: TGTGCCAGCAGCCAGACACAAGAGACCCAGTACTTC. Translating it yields CASSQTQETQYF.

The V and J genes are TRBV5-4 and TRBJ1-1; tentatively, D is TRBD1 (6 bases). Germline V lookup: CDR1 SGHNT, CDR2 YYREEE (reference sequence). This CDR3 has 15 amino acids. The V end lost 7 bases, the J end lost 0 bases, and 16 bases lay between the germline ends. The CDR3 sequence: CASGGQGGVNTEAFF. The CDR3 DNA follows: TGTGCCAGCGGGGGCCAGGGTGGAGTGAACACTGAAGCTTTCTTT. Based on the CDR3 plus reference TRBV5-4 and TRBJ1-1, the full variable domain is ETGVTQSPTHLIKTRGQQVTLRCSSQSGHNTVSWYQQALGQGPQFIFQYYREEENGRGNFPPRFSGLQFPNYSSELNVNALELDDSALYLCASGGQGGVNTEAFFGQGTRLTVV.

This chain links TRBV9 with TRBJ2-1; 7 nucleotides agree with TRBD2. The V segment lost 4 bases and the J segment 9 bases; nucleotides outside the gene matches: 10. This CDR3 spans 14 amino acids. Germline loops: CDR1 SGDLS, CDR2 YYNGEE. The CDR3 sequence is CASSPTGRGAEQFF. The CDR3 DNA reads TGTGCCAGCAGCCCGACGGGGAGGGGTGCTGAGCAGTTCTTC.

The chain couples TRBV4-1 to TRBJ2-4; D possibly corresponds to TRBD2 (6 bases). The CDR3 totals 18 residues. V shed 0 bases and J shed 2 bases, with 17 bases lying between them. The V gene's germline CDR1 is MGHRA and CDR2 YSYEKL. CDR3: CASSQEVRGAGTKNIQYF. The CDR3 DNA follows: TGCGCCAGCAGCCAAGAGGTTAGGGGCGCGGGGACCAAAAACATTCAGTACTTC.

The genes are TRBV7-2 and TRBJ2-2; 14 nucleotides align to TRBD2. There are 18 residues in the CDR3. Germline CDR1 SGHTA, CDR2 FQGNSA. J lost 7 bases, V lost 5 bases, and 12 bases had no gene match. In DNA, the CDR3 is TGTGCCAGCAGCACGACCGGGACTAGCGGGAGTTATGGCGGGGAGCTGTTTTTT. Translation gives CASSTTGTSGSYGGELFF.